The present entry profiles one TCR beta chain with its context. Its antigen remains undetermined. The junction shows a germline mismatch at one end, possibly a read error. This entry belongs to a study of T cell repertoires in cytomegalovirus infection (dated by TCRdb to between 2019 and 2020). Some background on the complete study: Recently identified HLA-C-restricted CMV epitopes, whose presentation resists viral immunomodulation, were targeted by peptide stimulations together with well-studied HLA-B-restricted epitopes. Donor HLA type was relevant to the analysis, as public TCR beta signatures indicated carriage of CMV infection together with the matching HLA type. Study-level results and caveats: In both this cohort and an independent approximately 370-donor cohort, the cumulative frequency of public TCR beta family members distinguished carriers of CMV infection plus the relevant HLA type. The ex vivo response was dominated by HLA-C-restricted CMV-specific TCR beta clonotypes, which also provided the single most frequent clonotype in two of eight donors.

From cysteine to phenylalanine, the CDR3 is 15 amino acids long. The entry retains the CDR3 DNA only, 45 bases that are in frame from base 1. CDR1 MGHRA and CDR2 YSYEKL were looked up in the germline V gene. The run used an Illumina HiSeq 1500. TCRdb applied fastp at Q25 and MiXCR to the public reads, then kept only in-frame beta chains. Identical CDR3 proteins give one entry, which carries the most common genes and DNA. A total of approximately 340,000 distinct CDR3 sequences appear in this sample, almost 30% of them only once. The ten largest make up about 20% of the sample. The treatment or condition label of this sample denotes: in vitro stimulation with specific CMV peptide epitopes to enrich CMV-specific T cells.

Material: cultured PBMCs, obtained from culture after CMV antigen stimulation. The receptor was isolated from a human donor in good health (CMV status not recorded). Some clones in this sample may be carry-over from other donors' samples. In this chain, TRBV4-1 is recombined with TRBJ1-1; no D segment can be confidently identified. This receptor has the CDR3 CASSQLWARTTEAFF. The nucleotides are TGTGCCAGCAGCCAACTTTGGGCGAGGACGACTGAAGCTTTCTTT.